A single sample is the source of the 10 T cell receptor beta chains below, sequenced in a study of prognosis after radiotherapy for stage I lung cancer. By two-round multiplex PCR, the TCR beta CDR3 was amplified from genomic DNA. With primers specific to each TRBV and TRBJ gene, the first-round PCR was performed. TCRdb called the multiplex PCR reads again in MiXCR, with one record for every CDR3 protein. This sample has under 20,000 distinct CDR3 sequences, with around 55% found just once. Specimen: PBMCs, collected before or after stereotactic body radiation therapy (not recorded which). The receptors derive from a donor over 45 with non-small cell lung cancer.

As for this clonotype: A much bigger clone sits one base away, suggesting this may be a read error. The gene calls are TRBV6-4 and TRBJ2-4; D is unclear. The CDR3 has 17 residues. Germline-derived CDR1 and CDR2 are MRHNA and SNTAGT. Trimming removed 5 bases at V and 6 bases at J, with 23 bases between. DNA for the CDR3: TGTGCCAGCAGTCACTACCCGCCGCTGACGTCCCCAAACATTCAGTACTTC. As protein: CASSHYPPLTSPNIQYF.

This chain joins TRBV5-1 and TRBJ2-7, with TRBD2 as a possible D gene (7 bases). Trimming took 0 bases from V and 6 from J, leaving 10 bases between them. Germline CDR1 is SGHRS and CDR2 is YFSETQ. The CDR3 has 13 residues. CDR3 coding DNA: TGCGCCAGCAGCTTGGGGGGGGGGCGCGAGCAGTACTTC. Its translation is CASSLGGGREQYF.

In the case of this clonotype: Compared with germline, one end of the junction differs, possibly owing to a read error. The V and J genes are TRBV7-9 and TRBJ2-3; D may be TRBD1 or TRBD2 (5 bases each). The CDR3 loop spans 14 amino acids. Germline V gene sequence: CDR1 SEHNR, CDR2 FQNEAQ (reference sequence). The CDR3 coding sequence is TGTGCCAGCGGAAGGGGAGACAGCACAGATGCGCAGTATTTT. It is translated as CASGRGDSTDAQYF.

This clonotype was seen repeatedly, ten times or more. This chain links TRBV27 with TRBJ1-1; tentatively, D is TRBD1 (5 bases). Germline-derived CDR1 and CDR2 are MNHEY and SMNVEV (reference sequence). The CDR3 is made up of 15 amino acids. Trimming left V 7 bases short and J 6 bases short, with 21 bases between. The CDR3 DNA reads TGTGCCAGCATTATCAGGGTTTTGGATCGTTCTGAAGCTTTCTTT. It yields the protein CASIIRVLDRSEAFF.

V usage is TRBV2 and J usage is TRBJ2-3; D tentatively fits TRBD1 or TRBD2 (5 bases each). Per germline, CDR1 SNHLY and CDR2 FYNNEI. V lost 7 bases and J 1 base, leaving 15 bases between the germline ends. This CDR3 spans 15 amino acids. CDR3 loop: CASTRGVSRTDTQYF. The CDR3 region has the DNA TGTGCCAGCACACGGGGCGTGAGCCGCACAGATACGCAGTATTTT.

This chain connects TRBV19 to TRBJ2-5, with TRBD1 as a possible D gene (5 bases). The ends were cut back, 3 bases at V and 5 bases at J, with 19 bases in the middle. Germline CDR1 reads LNHDA; CDR2 reads SQIVND (reference sequence). This CDR3 contains 16 residues. DNA of the CDR3: TGTGCCAGTAGTATTGGAGAGGTCAGGGTAGGGGAGACCCAGTACTTC. It translates to CASSIGEVRVGETQYF.

Relative to its sample, this clonotype is medium-sized (0.01 to 0.1%). The chain uses TRBV11-1 and TRBJ1-1; D is ambiguous. Germline V gene data show CDR1 as SGHAT and CDR2 as FQDESV (reference sequence). The CDR3 consists of 14 residues. V lost 7 bases and J lost 0, with 12 bases in between. In DNA form, the CDR3 reads TGTGCCAGCAATCTCCTTGGGTTGAACACTGAAGCTTTCTTT. Translated: CASNLLGLNTEAFF.

With respect to this clonotype: A much larger clone lies a single base off, so this may be a read error. The chain employs TRBV24-1 and TRBJ1-2; D gene ambiguous. V shed 7 bases and J shed 7 bases, with 15 bases lying between them. This CDR3 contains 13 residues. Germline V gene data show CDR1 as KGHDR and CDR2 as SFDVKD. This chain's CDR3 is CATSAGGCCGYTF. CDR3 sequence (DNA): TGTGCCACCAGCGCGGGCGGGTGCTGTGGCTACACCTTC.

The chain's CDR3 is CASSGASTPGANVLTF. The DNA for the CDR3 is TGTGCCAGCAGTGGCGCGTCAACCCCTGGGGCCAACGTCCTGACTTTC. V and J are TRBV12-3 or TRBV12-4 and TRBJ2-6; unclear D gene. V was cut by 5 bases and J by 2 bases, with 13 bases left in between. The CDR3 consists of 16 residues.

In regard to this clonotype: The CDR3 end shows no conserved phenylalanine or tryptophan, and so a read error is likely. It is unclear where the CDR3 begins or ends on the DNA, so no DNA is shown, and the CDR3 is as TCRdb lists it. CDR3 region: CASSLTGPGGCTL. V gene TRBV5-1 combines with J gene TRBJ1-2; the table's D call, TRBD1, has no DNA check behind it. The CDR3 has 13 amino acids, counting both end residues. The germline V gene encodes CDR1 SGHRS and CDR2 YFSETQ.